This record concerns one T cell receptor (beta chain) sequence. This entry is derived from a study of blood T cell repertoires in COVID-19. The overall study: Sites across the United States, Italy and Spain contributed samples from acute and convalescent COVID-19. Sources were T cells, B-cell-depleted T cells, or PBMCs; the material itself was cDNA or gDNA.

From germline, CDR1 is LNHDA and CDR2 SQIVND (reference sequence). The ends were cut back, 5 bases at V and 7 bases at J, with 20 bases in the middle. The CDR3 length is 16 residues. Source study methods: Reference gene primer amplification in the assay estimated nucleated cell counts. Here immunoSEQ multiplex PCR was the method, and the copy in TCRdb shows in-frame clones only, minus some. V and J calls and clone size come straight from that table; D and trimming were deduced from the DNA. The sample carries hundreds of thousands of clones, 89% recorded once. Sample: peripheral blood. This receptor was taken from a woman between 55 and 75 years old with acute or convalescent COVID-19. This chain connects TRBV19 to TRBJ1-4; maybe TRBD1 (5 bases). CDR3 nucleotide sequence: TGTGCCAGTAGTCCGCCTGTGGGCAGGGTGACTGAAAAACTGTTTTTT. It codes for CASSPPVGRVTEKLFF.